Each of the 26 T cell receptor beta chains below was sequenced from the same sample in a study of CD8+ T cells in alopecia areata. Treatment indicated: oral pan-JAK inhibitor, 5-10 mg twice daily. cDNA prepared by RNA extraction and subsequent reverse transcription served as the template for sequencing. Measured with immunoSEQ multiplex PCR; TCRdb has only the in-frame clones, and not every one. Here the sample spans a few hundred thousand clones, 43% being singletons. This material consisted of CD4+ T cells sorted from blood, taken around week 36, from a patient treated with tofacitinib. These receptors were collected from a human donor with alopecia areata.

This clone has at least ten counts. V gene TRBV5-1 combines with J gene TRBJ2-7, with 8 positions matching TRBD1. The CDR3 sequence is 13 residues long. Germline values: CDR1 SGHRS, CDR2 YFSETQ. V shed 3 bases and J 5 bases; nucleotides not matched to a gene: 4. CDR3 bases: TGCGCCAGCAGCTCTGACAGGGGCAACGAGCAGTACTTC. This sequence encodes CASSSDRGNEQYF. The full variable domain, in which reference TRBV5-1 and TRBJ2-7 provide the parts outside the CDR3, is KAGVTQTPRYLIKTRGQQVTLSCSPISGHRSVSWYQQTPGQGLQFLFEYFSETQRNKGNFPGRFSGRQFSNSRSEMNVSTLELGDSALYLCASSSDRGNEQYFGPGTRLTVT.

The chain recombines TRBV29-1 with TRBJ1-3; tentative D call: TRBD1 (5 bases). Trimming took 7 bases from V and 12 from J, leaving 19 bases between them. CDR3 length equals 12 residues. The V gene's germline CDR1 is SQVTM and CDR2 ANQGSEA. The CDR3 DNA sequence: TGCAGCGCCCGCGGGGGGGACGCTCTCATATATTTT. Residues: CSARGGDALIYF.

This clone was observed many times. The chain has TRBV7-2 and TRBJ1-5; D is uncertain. CDR3 length: 13 residues. Germline V lookup: CDR1 SGHTA, CDR2 FQGNSA. V lost 5 bases, J lost 0 bases, and 5 bases lay in between. The CDR3 coding sequence is TGTGCCAGCAGCCCCCATAGCAATCAGCCCCAGCATTTT. Residues: CASSPHSNQPQHF.

The chain has TRBV5-4 and TRBJ1-5, with a weak D call TRBD1 (5 bases). CDR3 length equals 13 residues. V gave up 0 bases and J gave up 10 bases, with 11 bases separating them. Germline-derived CDR1 and CDR2 are SGHNT and YYREEE (reference sequence). The CDR3 coding sequence is TGTGCCAGCAGCTTGGACGGGGGAGGCCCCCAGCATTTT. Translated, it gives CASSLDGGGPQHF.

This clone has a handful of counts. The chain carries TRBV7-9 and TRBJ1-3; 12 bases agree with TRBD1. The CDR3 spans 17 residues. V lost 0 bases, J lost 3 bases, and 3 bases stayed unmatched. CDR1 SEHNR and CDR2 FQNEAQ come from the germline V gene (reference sequence). CDR3 residues: CASSLAGQGALGNTIYF. The CDR3 DNA sequence: TGTGCCAGCAGCTTAGCGGGACAGGGGGCGCTTGGAAACACCATATATTTT.

This clone has just a few counts. This chain links TRBV19 with TRBJ2-3; D uncertain. Germline V gene data show CDR1 as LNHDA and CDR2 as SQIVND (reference sequence). The CDR3 spans 11 residues. With 8 bases removed from V and 6 bases from J, the gap between germline ends came to 9 bases. CDR3 sequence reads: CASSALDTQYF. The CDR3 DNA reads TGTGCCAGTTCAGCTCTGGATACGCAGTATTTT.

This clone has ten or more counts. The chain joins TRBV28 to TRBJ2-6; D not resolved. The V and J ends lost 5 bases and 0 bases respectively, with 8 bases between them. Germline assignment: CDR1 MDHEN and CDR2 SYDVKM. The CDR3 extends over 15 amino acids. CDR3 sequence reads: CASSPRRSGANVLTF. DNA of the CDR3: TGTGCCAGCAGTCCTCGACGCTCTGGGGCCAACGTCCTGACTTTC.

The chain uses TRBV5-1 and TRBJ2-1, with TRBD1 matching 8 bases. Germline CDR1 and CDR2: SGHRS and YFSETQ. The CDR3 contains 15 residues. The trim removed 4 bases at V and 9 bases at J, leaving 12 bases unmatched. The CDR3 region is CASSHPDRGGGEQFF. The CDR3 region has the DNA TGCGCCAGCAGCCACCCCGACAGGGGCGGAGGTGAGCAGTTCTTC.

This chain connects TRBV5-1 to TRBJ1-1, with 9 bases fitting TRBD1. The germline V gene encodes CDR1 SGHRS and CDR2 YFSETQ. The junction had 4 bases not matched to a gene; V was cut back by 1 base and J by 6 bases. The CDR3 consists of 14 residues. CDR3 bases: TGCGCCAGCAGCTTGACCGGGACAGGGTCTGAAGCTTTCTTT. Translated: CASSLTGTGSEAFF.

This clone was picked up a small number of times. The chain combines TRBV28 with TRBJ2-7; D may be TRBD2 (5 bases). Trimming removed 6 bases at V and 5 bases at J, with 17 bases between. CDR1 and CDR2 from the germline V gene are MDHEN and SYDVKM. The CDR3 is 14 amino acids. The CDR3 coding sequence is TGTGCCAGCAGCTCCCCCGACGGGGTCCACGAGCAGTACTTC. Residues: CASSSPDGVHEQYF.

The J gene is TRBJ1-1, the V gene TRBV20-1; D uncertain. The V end was cut by 3 bases, the J end by 7 bases, with 9 bases between. The germline CDR1 and CDR2 sequences are DFQATT and SNEGSKA (reference sequence). The CDR3 is made up of 11 amino acids. CDR3 nucleotides: TGCAGTGCTAGCTATACAGTTGAAGCTTTCTTT. It yields the protein CSASYTVEAFF.

This clone appeared a few times. The chain carries TRBV7-9 and TRBJ2-6; D is unclear. Per the germline V gene, CDR1 is SEHNR and CDR2 is FQNEAQ (reference sequence). CDR3 length equals 16 residues. The ends were cut back, 4 bases at V and 3 bases at J, with 13 bases in the middle. CDR3 sequence: CASSSPGPGGANVLTF. CDR3 nucleotides: TGTGCCAGCAGCTCACCAGGTCCCGGTGGGGCCAACGTCCTGACTTTC.

This chain uses TRBV14 with TRBJ1-5; no firm D call. The V end was cut by 4 bases, the J end by 7 bases, with 17 bases between. Germline values: CDR1 SGHDN, CDR2 FVKESK. The CDR3 consists of 15 residues. The DNA of the CDR3 is TGTGCCAGCAGCCCCGAGCAAGTTTGGGAGCAGCCCCAGCATTTT. Encoded protein: CASSPEQVWEQPQHF.

The chain carries TRBV6-5 and TRBJ1-5; D not resolved. V was trimmed by 5 bases and J by 2 bases, leaving 13 bases between them. The germline CDR1 and CDR2 sequences are MNHEY and SVGAGI. The CDR3 has 15 amino acids. For the CDR3, the DNA is TGTGCCAGCAGTGGGCGCGGCCCCGGCAATCAGCCCCAGCATTTT. It encodes CASSGRGPGNQPQHF.

The chain couples TRBV29-1 to TRBJ1-3, with D tentatively TRBD1 (6 bases). The CDR3 is 15 amino acids. V dropped 6 bases and J dropped 2 bases, with 17 bases sitting between them. Germline CDR1 and CDR2: SQVTM and ANQGSEA. CDR3 coding DNA: TGCAGCGTCCGGACAGTCGGAGGAACTGGAAACACCATATATTTT. It yields the protein CSVRTVGGTGNTIYF.

V gene TRBV5-1 combines with J gene TRBJ2-1; no clear D. Trimming removed 4 bases from V and 3 bases from J, with 8 bases in between. Germline assignment: CDR1 SGHRS and CDR2 YFSETQ. The CDR3 spans 13 residues. CDR3 region: CASSLDHYNEQFF. CDR3 in DNA: TGCGCCAGCAGCCTAGACCACTACAATGAGCAGTTCTTC.

The CDR3 nucleotides read TGTGCCACCAGCAGAGTACTAGCGGGTTCCCGGGAGCAGTTCTTC. Amino acids: CATSRVLAGSREQFF. The V gene is TRBV15, the J gene TRBJ2-1; TRBD2 agrees at 9 bases. CDR1 LNHNV and CDR2 YYDKDF come from the germline V gene (reference sequence). J was trimmed by 10 bases and V by 1 base; bases with no gene match: 8. The CDR3 totals 15 residues. The whole variable domain, filled in from reference TRBV15 and TRBJ2-1, reads DAMVIQNPRYQVTQFGKPVTLSCSQTLNHNVMYWYQQKSSQAPKLLFHYYDKDFNNEADTPDNFQSRRPNTSFCFLDIRSPGLGDTAMYLCATSRVLAGSREQFFGPGTRLTVL.

This clone has only a few counts. The chain uses TRBV9 and TRBJ2-5, with a possible D match to TRBD2 (5 bases). Germline V gene data show CDR1 as SGDLS and CDR2 as YYNGEE. Trimming took off 4 bases at V and 5 bases at J, with 12 bases between the two ends. This CDR3 is 13 amino acids long. CDR3 region: CASSNREWETQYF. The CDR3 region has the DNA TGTGCCAGCAGCAATAGGGAGTGGGAGACCCAGTACTTC.

Judged by abundance, this clone is medium-sized. The sample carries other DNA sequences with the same CDR3. The genes are TRBV27 and TRBJ1-2, with a tentative D call TRBD1 (5 bases). CDR3 length: 15 residues. Per germline, CDR1 MNHEY and CDR2 SMNVEV (reference sequence). V gave up 0 bases and J gave up 4 bases, with 12 bases separating them. The DNA of the CDR3 is TGTGCCAGCAGTTTATCCCCCAGGGTGGCCTATGGCTACACCTTC. Amino acids: CASSLSPRVAYGYTF.

The V gene is TRBV27, the J gene TRBJ1-2; D remains unclear. Germline lookup yields CDR1 MNHEY and CDR2 SMNVEV (reference sequence). The CDR3 has 11 amino acids. Trimming shortened V by 7 bases and J by 8 bases, and 11 bases separated the two germline ends. CDR3 residues: CASMSVGGYTF. The DNA for the CDR3 is TGTGCCAGCATGTCGGTAGGCGGCTACACCTTC.

The J gene is TRBJ1-2, the V gene TRBV2; D remains unclear. Germline CDR1 is SNHLY and CDR2 is FYNNEI. The germline V and J ends were trimmed by 4 bases and 4 bases, with 16 bases remaining between them. The CDR3 has 15 residues. The CDR3 nucleotides are TGTGCCAGCAGTGTTAGTGGGAGTTCGACCTATGGCTACACCTTC. Its protein is CASSVSGSSTYGYTF.

The chain carries TRBV30 and TRBJ2-4; a possible D gene is TRBD1 (6 bases). This CDR3 contains 15 residues. V dropped 2 bases and J dropped 6 bases, with 17 bases sitting between them. Germline CDR1 GTSNPN, CDR2 SVGIG (reference sequence). CDR3 residues: CAWSSPGQRGNIQYF. The CDR3 coding sequence is TGTGCCTGGAGTTCCCCGGGACAAAGGGGAAACATTCAGTACTTC.

The V gene is TRBV7-6, the J gene TRBJ2-3; D not certain. This CDR3 contains 12 residues. Germline V gene sequence: CDR1 SGHVS, CDR2 FNYEAQ. Between the trimmed V and J ends, which lost 5 bases and 3 bases, there was a span of 6 bases. The CDR3 region has the DNA TGTGCCAGCAGCCCTCAAACAGATACGCAGTATTTT. Translation: CASSPQTDTQYF.

In its sample, this clone was seen a few times. The chain employs TRBV7-2 and TRBJ2-7; a weak D match, TRBD2 (5 bases). The length of the CDR3 is 13 residues. V shed 6 bases and J shed 3 bases, with 12 bases lying between them. Germline assignment: CDR1 SGHTA and CDR2 FQGNSA. The DNA for the CDR3 is TGTGCCAGCAGTATCCAGACTAACTACGAGCAGTACTTC. It encodes CASSIQTNYEQYF.

This clone appeared a few times. The CDR3 spells CASSLTRDTEAFF. In DNA form, the CDR3 reads TGTGCCAGCTCATTAACTAGGGACACTGAAGCTTTCTTT. The chain joins TRBV18 to TRBJ1-1; D call uncertain. The V end was cut by 5 bases, the J end by 3 bases, with 10 bases between. Germline CDR1 KGHSH, CDR2 LQKENI. The CDR3 is 13 amino acids. Using reference TRBV18 and TRBJ1-1 for the parts outside the CDR3, the full variable domain is NAGVMQNPRHLVRRRGQEARLRCSPMKGHSHVYWYRQLPEEGLKFMVYLQKENIIDESGMPKERFSAEFPKEGPSILRIQQVVRGDSAAYFCASSLTRDTEAFFGQGTRLTVV.

The chain couples TRBV7-2 to TRBJ1-3, with D tentatively TRBD1 (6 bases). Trimming removed 5 bases at V and 5 bases at J, with 16 bases between. The CDR3 has 15 amino acids. Germline V lookup: CDR1 SGHTA, CDR2 FQGNSA. For the CDR3, the DNA is TGTGCCAGCAGCCCACAGGGCGGGATTCGAAACACCATATATTTT. Amino acids: CASSPQGGIRNTIYF.